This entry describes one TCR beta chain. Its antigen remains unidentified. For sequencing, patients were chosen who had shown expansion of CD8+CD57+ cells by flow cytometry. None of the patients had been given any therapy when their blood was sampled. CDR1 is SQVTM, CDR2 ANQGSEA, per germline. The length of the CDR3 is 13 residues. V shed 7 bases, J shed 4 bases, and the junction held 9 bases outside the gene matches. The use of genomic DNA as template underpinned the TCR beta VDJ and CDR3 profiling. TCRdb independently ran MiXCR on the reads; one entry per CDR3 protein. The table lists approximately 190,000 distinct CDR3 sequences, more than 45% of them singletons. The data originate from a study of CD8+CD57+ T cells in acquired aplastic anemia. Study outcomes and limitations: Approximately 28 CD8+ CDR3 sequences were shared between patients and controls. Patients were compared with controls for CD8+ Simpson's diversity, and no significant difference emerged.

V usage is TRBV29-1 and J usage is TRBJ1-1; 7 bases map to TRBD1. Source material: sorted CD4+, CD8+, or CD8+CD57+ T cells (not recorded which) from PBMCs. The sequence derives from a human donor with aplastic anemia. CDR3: CSDLTGTGTEAFF. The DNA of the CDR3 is TGCAGCGATCTGACAGGGACGGGCACTGAAGCTTTCTTT.